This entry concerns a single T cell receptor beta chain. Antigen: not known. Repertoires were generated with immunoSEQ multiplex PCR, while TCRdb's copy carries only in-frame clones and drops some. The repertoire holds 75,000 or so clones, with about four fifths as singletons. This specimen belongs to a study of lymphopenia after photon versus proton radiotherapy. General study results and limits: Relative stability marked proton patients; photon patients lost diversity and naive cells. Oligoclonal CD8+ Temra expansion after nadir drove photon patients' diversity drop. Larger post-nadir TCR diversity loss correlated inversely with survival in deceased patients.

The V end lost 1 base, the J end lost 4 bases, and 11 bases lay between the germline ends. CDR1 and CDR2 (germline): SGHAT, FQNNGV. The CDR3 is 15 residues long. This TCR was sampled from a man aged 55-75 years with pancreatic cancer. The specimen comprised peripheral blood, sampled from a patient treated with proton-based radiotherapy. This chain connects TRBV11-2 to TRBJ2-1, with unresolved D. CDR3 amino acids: CASSLVANIYNEQFF. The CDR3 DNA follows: TGTGCCAGCAGCTTAGTGGCCAATATTTACAATGAGCAGTTCTTC. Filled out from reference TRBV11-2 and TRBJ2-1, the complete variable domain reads EAGVAQSPRYKIIEKRQSVAFWCNPISGHATLYWYQQILGQGPKLLIQFQNNGVVDDSQLPKDRFSAERLKGVDSTLKIQPAKLEDSAVYLCASSLVANIYNEQFFGPGTRLTVL.